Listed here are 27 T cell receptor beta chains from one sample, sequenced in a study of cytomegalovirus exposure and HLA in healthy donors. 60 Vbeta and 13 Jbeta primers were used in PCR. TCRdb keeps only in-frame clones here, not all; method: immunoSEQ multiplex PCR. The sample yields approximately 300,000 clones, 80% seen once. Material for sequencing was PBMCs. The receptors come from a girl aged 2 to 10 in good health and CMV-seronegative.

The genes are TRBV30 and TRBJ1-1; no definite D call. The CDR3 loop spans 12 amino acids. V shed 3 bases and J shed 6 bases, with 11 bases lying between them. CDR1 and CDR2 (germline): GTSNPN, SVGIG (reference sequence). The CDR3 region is CAWSLPPSEAFF. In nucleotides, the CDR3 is TGTGCCTGGAGCCTACCCCCCTCTGAAGCTTTCTTT.

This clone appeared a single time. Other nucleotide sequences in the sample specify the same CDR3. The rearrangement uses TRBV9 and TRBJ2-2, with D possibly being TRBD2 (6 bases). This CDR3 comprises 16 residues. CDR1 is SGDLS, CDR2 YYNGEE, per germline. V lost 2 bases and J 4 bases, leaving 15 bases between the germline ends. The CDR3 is CASSVGSGLSTGELFF. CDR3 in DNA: TGTGCCAGCAGCGTTGGGAGCGGGCTAAGCACCGGGGAGCTGTTTTTT.

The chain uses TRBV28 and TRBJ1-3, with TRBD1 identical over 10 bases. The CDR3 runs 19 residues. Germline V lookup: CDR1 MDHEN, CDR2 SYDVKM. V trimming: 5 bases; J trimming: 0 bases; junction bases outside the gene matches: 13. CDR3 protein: CASSRPGQGSVSSGNTIYF. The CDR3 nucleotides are TGTGCCAGCAGTAGGCCGGGACAGGGGAGCGTCTCCTCTGGAAACACCATATATTTT.

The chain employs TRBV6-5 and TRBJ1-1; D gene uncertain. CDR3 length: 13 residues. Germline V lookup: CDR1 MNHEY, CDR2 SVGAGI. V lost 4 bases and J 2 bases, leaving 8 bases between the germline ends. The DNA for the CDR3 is TGTGCCAGCAGTTTAATTGGCAACACTGAAGCTTTCTTT. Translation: CASSLIGNTEAFF.

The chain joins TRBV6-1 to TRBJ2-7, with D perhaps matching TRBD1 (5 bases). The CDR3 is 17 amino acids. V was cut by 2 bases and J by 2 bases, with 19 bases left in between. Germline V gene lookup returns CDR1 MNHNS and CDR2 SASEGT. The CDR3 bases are TGTGCCAGCAGTGAATTCGCACTCACAGGAGCCACCTACGAGCAGTACTTC. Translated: CASSEFALTGATYEQYF.

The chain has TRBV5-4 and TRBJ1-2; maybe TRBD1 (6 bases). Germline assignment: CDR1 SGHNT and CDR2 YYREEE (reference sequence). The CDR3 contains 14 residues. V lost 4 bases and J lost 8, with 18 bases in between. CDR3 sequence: CASSRGGTLEGYTF. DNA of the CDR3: TGTGCCAGCAGCCGAGGGGGTACTTTGGAAGGCTACACCTTC.

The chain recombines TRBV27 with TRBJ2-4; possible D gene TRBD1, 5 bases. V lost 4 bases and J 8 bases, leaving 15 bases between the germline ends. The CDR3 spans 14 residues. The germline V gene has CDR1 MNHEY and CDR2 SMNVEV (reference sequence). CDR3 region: CASSSSPTVYIQYF. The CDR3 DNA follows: TGTGCCAGCAGTTCCTCCCCGACAGTCTACATTCAGTACTTC.

CDR3 coding DNA: TGTGCCTTGGCCCGGGATGAAGCTTTCTTT. This translates into CALARDEAFF. The rearrangement uses TRBV30 and TRBJ1-1; D unclear. Germline CDR1 reads GTSNPN; CDR2 reads SVGIG (reference sequence). There are 10 residues in the CDR3. V was shortened by 7 bases and J by 7 bases, with 10 bases between the two germline ends.

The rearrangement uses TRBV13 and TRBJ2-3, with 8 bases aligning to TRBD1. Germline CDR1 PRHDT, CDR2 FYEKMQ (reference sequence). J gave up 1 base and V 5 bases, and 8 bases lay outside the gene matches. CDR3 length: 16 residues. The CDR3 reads CASSHQGAPGTDTQYF. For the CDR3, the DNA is TGTGCCAGCAGCCACCAGGGGGCGCCGGGCACAGATACGCAGTATTTT.

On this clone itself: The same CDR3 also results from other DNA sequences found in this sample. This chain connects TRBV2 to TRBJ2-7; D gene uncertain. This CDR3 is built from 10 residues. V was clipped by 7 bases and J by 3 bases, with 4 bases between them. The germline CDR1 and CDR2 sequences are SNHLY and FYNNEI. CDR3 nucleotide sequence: TGTGCCAGCACAGACTACGAGCAGTACTTC. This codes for CASTDYEQYF.

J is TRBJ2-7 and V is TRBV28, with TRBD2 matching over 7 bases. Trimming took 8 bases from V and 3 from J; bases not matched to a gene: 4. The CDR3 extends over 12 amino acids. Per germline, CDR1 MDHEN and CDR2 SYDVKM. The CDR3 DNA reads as TGTGCCAGCGACTCGGGGGGCTACGAGCAGTACTTC. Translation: CASDSGGYEQYF.

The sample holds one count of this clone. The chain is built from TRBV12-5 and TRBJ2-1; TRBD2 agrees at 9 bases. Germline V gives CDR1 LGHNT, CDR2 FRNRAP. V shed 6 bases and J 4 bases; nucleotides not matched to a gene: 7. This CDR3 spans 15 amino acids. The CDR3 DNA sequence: TGTGCTAGTGGCCTCGGGACTAGCCCGTACAATGAGCAGTTCTTC. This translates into CASGLGTSPYNEQFF.

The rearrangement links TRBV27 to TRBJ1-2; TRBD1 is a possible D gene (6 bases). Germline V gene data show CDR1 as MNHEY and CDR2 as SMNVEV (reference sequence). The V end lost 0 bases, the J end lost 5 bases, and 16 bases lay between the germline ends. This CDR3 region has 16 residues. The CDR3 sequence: CASSLSSSTGFYGYTF. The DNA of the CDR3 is TGTGCCAGCAGTTTATCTTCCTCCACAGGGTTTTATGGCTACACCTTC.

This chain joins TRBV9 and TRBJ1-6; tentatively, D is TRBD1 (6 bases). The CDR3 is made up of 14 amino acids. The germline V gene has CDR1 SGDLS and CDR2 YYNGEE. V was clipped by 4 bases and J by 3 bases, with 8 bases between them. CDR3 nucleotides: TGTGCCAGCAGCCAGGACAGCTATAATTCACCCCTCCACTTT. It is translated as CASSQDSYNSPLHF.

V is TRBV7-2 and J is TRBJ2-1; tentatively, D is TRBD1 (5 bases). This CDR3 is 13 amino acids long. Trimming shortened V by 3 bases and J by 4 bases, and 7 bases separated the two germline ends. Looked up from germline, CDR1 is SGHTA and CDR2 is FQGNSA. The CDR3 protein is CASSLDTYNEQFF. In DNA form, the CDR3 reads TGTGCCAGCAGCTTGGACACATACAATGAGCAGTTCTTC.

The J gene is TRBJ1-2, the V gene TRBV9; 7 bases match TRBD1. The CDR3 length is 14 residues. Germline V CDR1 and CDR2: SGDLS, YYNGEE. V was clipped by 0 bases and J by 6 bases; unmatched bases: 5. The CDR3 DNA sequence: TGTGCCAGCAGCGTAGTTGGAGGGGGCGATGGCTACACCTTC. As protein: CASSVVGGGDGYTF.

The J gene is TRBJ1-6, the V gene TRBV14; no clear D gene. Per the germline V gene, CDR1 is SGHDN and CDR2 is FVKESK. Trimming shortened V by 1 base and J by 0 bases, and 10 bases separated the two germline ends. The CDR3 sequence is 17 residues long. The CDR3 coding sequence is TGTGCCAGCAGCCAAGGACCTTGGAGCTCCTATAATTCACCCCTCCACTTT. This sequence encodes CASSQGPWSSYNSPLHF.

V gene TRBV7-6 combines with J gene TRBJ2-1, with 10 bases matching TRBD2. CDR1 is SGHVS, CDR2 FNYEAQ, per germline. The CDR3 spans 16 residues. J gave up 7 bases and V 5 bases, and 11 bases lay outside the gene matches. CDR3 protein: CASSPGPSGSENEQFF. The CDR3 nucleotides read TGTGCCAGCAGCCCTGGGCCTAGCGGGAGTGAAAATGAGCAGTTCTTC.

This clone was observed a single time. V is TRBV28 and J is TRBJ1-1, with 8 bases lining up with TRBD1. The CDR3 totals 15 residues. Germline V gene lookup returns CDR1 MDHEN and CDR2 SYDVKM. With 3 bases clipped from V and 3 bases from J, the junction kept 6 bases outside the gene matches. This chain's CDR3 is CASSLDRVSHTEAFF. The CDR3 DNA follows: TGTGCCAGCAGTTTGGACAGGGTATCGCACACTGAAGCTTTCTTT.

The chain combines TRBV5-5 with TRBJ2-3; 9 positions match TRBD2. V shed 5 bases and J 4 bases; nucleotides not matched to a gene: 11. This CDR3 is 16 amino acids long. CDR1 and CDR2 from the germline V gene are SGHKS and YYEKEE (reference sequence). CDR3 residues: CASSSYSSGAADTQYF. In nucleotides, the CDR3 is TGTGCCAGCAGTTCTTATTCTAGCGGGGCCGCAGATACGCAGTATTTT.

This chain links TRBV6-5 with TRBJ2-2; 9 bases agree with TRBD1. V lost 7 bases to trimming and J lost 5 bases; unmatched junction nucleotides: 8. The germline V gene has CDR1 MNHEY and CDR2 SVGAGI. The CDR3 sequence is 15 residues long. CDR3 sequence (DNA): TGTGCCAGCACCTTACAGGGGGCGAGGACCGGGGAGCTGTTTTTT. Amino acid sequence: CASTLQGARTGELFF.

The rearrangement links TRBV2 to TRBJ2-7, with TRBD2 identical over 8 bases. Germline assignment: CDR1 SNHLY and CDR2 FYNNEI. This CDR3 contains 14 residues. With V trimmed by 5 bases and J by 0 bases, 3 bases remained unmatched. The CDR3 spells CASSISGISYEQYF. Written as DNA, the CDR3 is TGTGCCAGCAGTATTAGCGGGATCTCCTACGAGCAGTACTTC.

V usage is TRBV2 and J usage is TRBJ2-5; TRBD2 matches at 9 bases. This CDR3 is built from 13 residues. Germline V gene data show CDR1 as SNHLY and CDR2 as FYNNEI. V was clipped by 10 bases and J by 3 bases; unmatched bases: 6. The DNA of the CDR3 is TGTGCCACGCGGGGGGGGTGGGAAGAGACCCAGTACTTC. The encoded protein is CATRGGWEETQYF.

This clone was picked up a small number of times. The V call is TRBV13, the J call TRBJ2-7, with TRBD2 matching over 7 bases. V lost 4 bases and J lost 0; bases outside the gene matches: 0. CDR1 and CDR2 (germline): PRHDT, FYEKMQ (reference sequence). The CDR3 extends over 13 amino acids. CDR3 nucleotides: TGTGCCAGCAGCTCTAGCGGCTCCTACGAGCAGTACTTC. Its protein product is CASSSSGSYEQYF.

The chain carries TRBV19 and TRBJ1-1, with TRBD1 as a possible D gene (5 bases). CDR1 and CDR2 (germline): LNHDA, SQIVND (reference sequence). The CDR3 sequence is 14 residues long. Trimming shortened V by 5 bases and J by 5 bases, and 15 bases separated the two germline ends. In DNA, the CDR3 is TGTGCCAGTAGTCTACCCGGGGGGAATACTGAAGCTTTCTTT. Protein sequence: CASSLPGGNTEAFF. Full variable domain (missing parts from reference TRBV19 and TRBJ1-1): DGGITQSPKYLFRKEGQNVTLSCEQNLNHDAMYWYRQDPGQGLRLIYYSQIVNDFQKGDIAEGYSVSREKKESFPLTVTSAQKNPTAFYLCASSLPGGNTEAFFGQGTRLTVV.

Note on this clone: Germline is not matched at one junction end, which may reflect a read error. CDR3 in amino acids: CASSQGGTGTVAFF. The CDR3 DNA follows: TGTGCCAGCAGTCAGGGAGGGACGGGGACTGTAGCTTTCTTT. J is TRBJ1-1 and V is TRBV2; maybe TRBD1 (5 bases). Germline loops: CDR1 SNHLY, CDR2 FYNNEI. CDR3 length equals 14 residues.

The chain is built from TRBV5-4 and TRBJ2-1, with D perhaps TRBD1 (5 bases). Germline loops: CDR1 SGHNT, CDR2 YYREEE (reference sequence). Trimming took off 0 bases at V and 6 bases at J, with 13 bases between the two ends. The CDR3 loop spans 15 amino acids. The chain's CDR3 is CASSLGQTSSNEQFF. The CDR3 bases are TGTGCCAGCAGCTTGGGACAGACGAGTAGCAATGAGCAGTTCTTC.